This TCR beta chain was found in a study of cytomegalovirus exposure and HLA in healthy donors. Study-level points and caveats: It was around 160 TCR beta chains that were listed as cytomegalovirus-associated. There were some public TCRs occurring in many donors, but most TCR sequences were rare. In a later analysis, HLA-associated TCR beta chains were more clonally expanded than equally common others.

For this clone: Its antigen is unknown.

With 60 Vbeta and 13 Jbeta primers, the PCR was carried out. Libraries were prepared by immunoSEQ multiplex PCR; TCRdb keeps only in-frame clonotypes and omits some of them. The table lists fewer than 95,000 clones. The ends were cut back, 4 bases at V and 2 bases at J, with 5 bases in the middle. Germline-derived CDR1 and CDR2 are SNHLY and FYNNEI. The CDR3 has 12 residues. The sequence was collected from a woman aged 40 to 50 in good health and CMV-seropositive. The gene calls are TRBV2 and TRBJ2-5; D gene unclear. Specimen: PBMCs. CDR3 sequence reads: CASSVRQETQYF. CDR3 nucleotides: TGTGCCAGCAGTGTCAGACAAGAGACCCAGTACTTC.